Presented here are 2 T cell receptor beta chains from one specimen sequenced in a study of T-cell memory formation after mild COVID-19. TCRdb recomputed calls from the 5' RACE reads with MiXCR, one row per CDR3 protein. Of 290,000 or so distinct CDR3 sequences detected, 15% to 20% appear once; the ten largest clones hold over 20%. Sequenced material: PBMCs or a T cell subset sorted from them (not recorded which). Source of these receptors: a young man who had mild COVID-19 (a few samples of this study predate the infection). Cell type and time point are not known.

J is TRBJ1-1 and V is TRBV29-1; weak D call: TRBD1 (5 bases). Trimming removed 7 bases at V and 7 bases at J, with 19 bases between. The CDR3 contains 13 residues. Germline V gene data show CDR1 as SQVTM and CDR2 as ANQGSEA. CDR3 nucleotides: TGCAGCGCTTATAAGAGGTTGACAGTTGAAGCTTTCTTT. The encoded protein is CSAYKRLTVEAFF.

This clonotype was picked up a small number of times. The chain joins TRBV12-3 or TRBV12-4 to TRBJ1-6, with 9 bases identical to TRBD1. This CDR3 comprises 14 residues. The J segment lost 7 bases and the V segment lost 5 bases, leaving 3 bases of the junction unmatched. The CDR3 coding sequence is TGTGCCAGCAGTCGGGACAGGGAAAATTCACCCCTCCACTTT. Translating gives CASSRDRENSPLHF.